This record concerns one T cell receptor (beta chain) sequence. The data belong to a study of blood T cell repertoires in COVID-19. Study background: The United States, Italy and Spain provided the acute and convalescent COVID-19 samples. PBMCs, B-cell-depleted T cells, or T cells were the source of the cDNA or gDNA that made up the material.

The authors' processing: Reference gene primer amplification yielded estimated nucleated cell counts. Assay used: immunoSEQ multiplex PCR; TCRdb lists only in-frame clones, some missing. V and J calls and clone size are as listed in that table; D and trimming were resolved from the DNA. The table lists about 280,000 clones, approximately 86% of them singletons, with 10% to 15% in the top ten. V shed 8 bases and J shed 7 bases, with 14 bases lying between them. Germline V gene data show CDR1 as SGHAT and CDR2 as FQNNGV. This CDR3 spans 12 amino acids. Seattle researchers signed up patients amid active infection and tracked them longitudinally.

The TCR was taken from a woman between 70 and 85 years old with COVID-19, enrolled during active disease. The chain recombines TRBV11-2 with TRBJ1-2; D is uncertain. Source material: peripheral blood. The CDR3 is CASYWAEGGYTF. The DNA of the CDR3 is TGTGCCAGCTATTGGGCAGAAGGTGGCTACACCTTC.